The TCR beta chain described here comes from a study of blood T cell repertoires in COVID-19. As for the study in general: Collection of acute and convalescent COVID-19 samples took place in the United States, Italy and Spain. Nucleic acid was either cDNA or gDNA, and it came from T cells, B-cell-depleted T cells, or PBMCs.

CDR1 and CDR2 from the germline V gene are LNHNV and YYDKDF (reference sequence). The CDR3 extends over 16 amino acids. V lost 0 bases and J 3 bases, leaving 13 bases between the germline ends. Per the original data handling: Amplification with reference gene primers provided the estimates of nucleated cell counts. Sequencing was performed with immunoSEQ multiplex PCR; in TCRdb, only in-frame clones are kept and a portion is missing. Clone size and the V and J calls come from that table; the DNA yielded D and trimming. The data contain approximately 140,000 clones, roughly four fifths of them singletons.

This sequence originates from a woman of 80 years or more in a cohort sampled during active or convalescent COVID-19. The J gene is TRBJ2-3, the V gene TRBV15, with no clear D. Source material: peripheral blood. CDR3 residues: CATSREFGDGTDTQYF. DNA of the CDR3: TGTGCCACCAGCAGAGAGTTCGGCGACGGGACAGATACGCAGTATTTT.